Sequencing of this T cell receptor (beta chain) was carried out in a study of CD8+ T cells in alopecia areata (dated by TCRdb to 2016 to 2019). For context, the study as a whole: Treated patients were enrolled in an open-label pilot trial of oral tofacitinib, 5 to 10 mg twice daily, for moderate-to-severe alopecia areata. Scalp clonality was compared across normal scalp (n=4), patchy alopecia areata scalp (n=8), and alopecia totalis/universalis scalp (n=8). Patients received tofacitinib for 6 to 18 months and were then followed off drug for 6 months to check for delayed response and recurrence. Biopsies were taken from tofacitinib-treated patients at baseline and again at 4 and 24 weeks into treatment, and several of those patients also had a later scalp biopsy. In treated patients, disease severity was measured using the SALT score, which gives the percentage of scalp surface area affected. RNA came from the PAXgene miRNA kit for fixed scalp, the miRNeasy kit for PBMCs, and the RNeasy kit for mouse skin. TCRbeta CDR3 regions were amplified by immunoSEQ multiplex PCR with 35 Vbeta forward and 13 Jbeta reverse primers. In both human patients and the C3H/HeJ mouse model, the study applied high-throughput TCRbeta sequencing to look at T cell clonal expansion in alopecia areata. Human TCRbeta sequencing covered scalp tissue and sorted CD4+ and CD8+ peripheral blood T cells from patchy and totalis/universalis alopecia areata patients and healthy controls.

Its CDR3 holds 11 amino acids, cysteine through phenylalanine. The read is trimmed to its CDR3 DNA, 33 bases read in frame from base 1. Via the germline V gene, CDR1 is SNHLY and CDR2 FYNNEI. Trimming at the junction amounts to 11 bases on V and 10 bases on J, and the germline ends lie 15 bases apart. Per the publication, the time point label means: around 28 days on oral tofacitinib. According to the study, the label for this sample's treatment or condition signals: oral pan-JAK inhibitor, 5-10 mg twice daily. Peripheral blood and lesional scalp punch biopsies were obtained from patients with alopecia areata. PBMCs were isolated by density centrifugation and stained for CD3, CD4 and CD8, and CD4+ and CD8+ T cells were sorted on a FACSAria. On this clone itself: Its antigen is unknown. Nothing much larger sits one base from this clone, and base qualities are not available.

Libraries were made using the immunoSEQ multiplex PCR assay. To provide template for TCR sequencing, every sample had RNA extracted and reverse transcribed into cDNA. SuperScript III was used for first-strand cDNA synthesis, primed with a 2:1 mix of oligo-dT and random hexamers. A synthetic immune receptor repertoire was used to assess amplification bias, and residual bias was removed computationally. On the authors' methods: After raw reads were preprocessed to remove errors, the CDR3 was defined following IMGT conventions as running from the conserved cysteine to phenylalanine. Clonality was computed as 1 minus the Shannon entropy, with the entropy normalized by log2 of the number of productive unique TCRs. Scalp TCRbeta sequences were cross-referenced with sorted blood CD4 and CD8 repertoires so that the CD4 or CD8 identity of scalp clones could be inferred. The table comes from immuneACCESS by way of TCRdb, which keeps in-frame sequences with V and J called. Part of the clones is missing from these tables; in studies checked, under half for an unresolved V gene and the rest for unknown reasons. V and J calls and clone size are those listed in that table; D and trimming were worked out from the DNA. The sample data list approximately 140,000 clones, and around 83% of these were observed just once. Roughly 13% of the sample is taken by the ten largest.

Summary of the overall study and its limitations: TCR sequences shared between patients were less clear than in mice, possibly partly because of HLA diversity in the patient population. Unlike mouse skin, which is dominated by gammadelta T cells, normal human skin has resident alphabeta T cells that are also sequenced, and this complicates analysis of the scalp TCR repertoire. Tofacitinib significantly decreased scalp clonality and the number of expanded CD8+ clones among the top 100 scalp clones. During tofacitinib treatment, many expanded lesional clones remained in scalp and blood, and this persistence may partly explain relapse after treatment is stopped. Lesional scalp, especially in alopecia totalis/universalis, showed higher clonality and more expanded CD8+ clones than normal scalp, suggesting antigenic drive. Because the treated cohort was small and had just a single nonresponder, larger studies are needed to establish links between baseline CD8+ expansion and response.

This receptor was obtained from a human donor with alopecia areata. The receptor chain draws on TRBV2 and TRBJ2-1; no confident D gene assignment can be made. This specimen consisted of CD8+ T cells sorted from blood, obtained at week 4, from a patient treated with tofacitinib. Read as DNA, the sequence is TGTGCCGTAGTGACATCGGAGGAGCAGTTCTTC. Its protein is CAVVTSEEQFF.